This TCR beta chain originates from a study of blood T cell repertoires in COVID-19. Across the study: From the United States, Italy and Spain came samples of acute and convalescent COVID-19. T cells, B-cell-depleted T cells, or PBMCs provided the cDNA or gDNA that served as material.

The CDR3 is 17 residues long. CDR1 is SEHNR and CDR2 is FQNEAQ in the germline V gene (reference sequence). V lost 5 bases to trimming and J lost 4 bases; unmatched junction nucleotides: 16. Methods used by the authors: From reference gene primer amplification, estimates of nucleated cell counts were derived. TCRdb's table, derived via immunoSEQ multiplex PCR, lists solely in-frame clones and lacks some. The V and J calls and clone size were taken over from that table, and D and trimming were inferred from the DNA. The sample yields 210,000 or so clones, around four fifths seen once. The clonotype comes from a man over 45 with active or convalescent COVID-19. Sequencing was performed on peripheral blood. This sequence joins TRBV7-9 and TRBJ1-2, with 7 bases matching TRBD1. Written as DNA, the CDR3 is TGTGCCAGCAGCGGAAGAACACAGGACAGGTCCACCTATGGCTACACCTTC. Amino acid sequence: CASSGRTQDRSTYGYTF.